This T cell receptor (beta chain) was recorded in a study of OX40 agonist ivuxolimab in advanced cancers. At the level of the study: Ivuxolimab, which patients received intravenously every 2 weeks, was dosed at 0.01 to 10 mg/kg.

With 5 bases removed from V and 8 bases from J, the gap between germline ends came to 15 bases. The CDR3 extends over 14 amino acids. The V gene's germline CDR1 is SEHNR and CDR2 FQNEAQ (reference sequence). Profiling relied on immunoSEQ multiplex PCR, and the TCRdb table lists in-frame clones only, not all of them. The data hold 20,000 to 25,000 clones, with approximately 80% observed a single time. The sample holds a few counts of this clone. The source material was CD4+ or CD8+ T cells sorted from blood, sampled in a trial of the OX40 agonist ivuxolimab. This receptor was obtained from an adult with an advanced solid tumor such as melanoma, head and neck, liver or kidney cancer. The J gene is TRBJ1-4, the V gene TRBV7-9; no clear D. CDR3: CASSPAGGEEKLFF. Here the CDR3 DNA reads TGTGCCAGCAGCCCAGCGGGAGGAGAGGAAAAACTGTTTTTT.